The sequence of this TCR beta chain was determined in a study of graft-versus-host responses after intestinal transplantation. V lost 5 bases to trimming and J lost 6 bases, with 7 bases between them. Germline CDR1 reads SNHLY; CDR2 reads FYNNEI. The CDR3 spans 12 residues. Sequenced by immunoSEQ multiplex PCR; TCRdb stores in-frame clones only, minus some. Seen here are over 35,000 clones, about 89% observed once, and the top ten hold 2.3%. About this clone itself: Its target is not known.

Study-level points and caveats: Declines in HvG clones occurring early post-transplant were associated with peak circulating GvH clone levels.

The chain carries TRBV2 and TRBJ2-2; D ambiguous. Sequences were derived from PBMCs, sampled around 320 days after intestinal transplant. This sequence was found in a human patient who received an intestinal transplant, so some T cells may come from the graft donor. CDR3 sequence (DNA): TGTGCCAGCAGTCCCGACCCCGGGGAGCTGTTTTTT. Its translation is CASSPDPGELFF.